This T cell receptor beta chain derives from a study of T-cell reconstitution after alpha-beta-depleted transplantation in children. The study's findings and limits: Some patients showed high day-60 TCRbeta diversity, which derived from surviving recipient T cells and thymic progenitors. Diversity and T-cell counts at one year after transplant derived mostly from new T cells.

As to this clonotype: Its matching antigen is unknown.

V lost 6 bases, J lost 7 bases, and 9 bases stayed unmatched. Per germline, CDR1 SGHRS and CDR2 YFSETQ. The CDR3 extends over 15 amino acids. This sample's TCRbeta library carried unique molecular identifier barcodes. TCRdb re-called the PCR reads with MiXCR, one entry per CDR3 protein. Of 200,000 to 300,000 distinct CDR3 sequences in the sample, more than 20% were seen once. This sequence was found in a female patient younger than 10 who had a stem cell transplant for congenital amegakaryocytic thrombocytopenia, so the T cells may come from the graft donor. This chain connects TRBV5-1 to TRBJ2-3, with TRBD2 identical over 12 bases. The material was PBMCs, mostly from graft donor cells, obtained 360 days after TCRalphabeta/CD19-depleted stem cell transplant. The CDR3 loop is CASTALAGGPHTQYF. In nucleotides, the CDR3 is TGCGCCAGCACCGCCCTAGCGGGGGGGCCCCATACGCAGTATTTT.